A single sample gave rise to the 17 T cell receptor beta chains below, sequenced in a study of monozygotic twins with inflammatory bowel disease (dated by TCRdb to the late 2010s). To prepare the library, 5' RACE was applied. For sequencing, an Illumina HiSeq 2500 was employed. One entry per CDR3 protein sequence results from the TCRdb reprocessing of the reads, with DNA left out. Per the sample table, the count is 40,000 to 45,000 distinct CDR3 sequences. 5% to 6% of the sample is taken by the ten largest. The source material was blood. Receptor source: a human donor with ulcerative colitis or Crohn's disease, or a healthy co-twin of an affected twin (not recorded which).

J is TRBJ1-5 and V is TRBV2; TCRdb outputs TRBD1, but without DNA this stays unchecked. CDR3 length: 12 residues. Per the germline V gene, CDR1 is SNHLY and CDR2 is FYNNEI. The CDR3: CASTSGVQPQHF.

The chain recombines TRBV4-3 with TRBJ2-2. Germline-derived CDR1 and CDR2 are LGHNA and YSLEER. The CDR3 length is 15 residues. CDR3 in amino acids: CASSQFTENTGELFF.

The chain carries TRBV6-5 and TRBJ1-2; the D call of TRBD1 rests on TCRdb alone, since no DNA is present to check it. CDR3 length equals 15 residues. Germline-derived CDR1 and CDR2 are MNHEY and SVGAGI. The CDR3 loop reads CASSYSGGGAGGYTF.

The J gene is TRBJ2-2, the V gene TRBV29-1. Germline values: CDR1 SQVTM, CDR2 ANQGSEA. CDR3 length: 14 amino acids. CDR3 region: CSVDRWGNTGELFF.

The CDR3 spells CASSPSLAGGEQYF. This chain connects TRBV7-9 to TRBJ2-7; the D gene TCRdb calls, TRBD2, cannot be checked with no DNA. Germline-derived CDR1 and CDR2 are SEHNR and FQNEAQ (reference sequence). The CDR3 is 14 residues long.

The J gene is TRBJ2-3, the V gene TRBV11-2; TCRdb returns TRBD1, unconfirmable since there is no DNA. Germline V gene sequence: CDR1 SGHAT, CDR2 FQNNGV. CDR3 length equals 15 residues. The CDR3 sequence: CASSTRDSTFDTQYF.

The chain recombines TRBV7-2 with TRBJ2-1. Germline assignment: CDR1 SGHTA and CDR2 FQGNSA. The CDR3 runs 11 residues. CDR3 protein: CASSLREEQFF.

The chain uses TRBV7-9 and TRBJ1-1; no DNA is available, so the TRBD1 call from TCRdb remains unchecked. This CDR3 is 14 amino acids long. CDR1 SEHNR and CDR2 FQNEAQ come from the germline V gene (reference sequence). The CDR3 here is CASVRGVGSTEAFF.

CDR3 sequence reads: CAISESVGQQETQYF. This chain links TRBV10-3 with TRBJ2-5; TCRdb reports TRBD1, a call that lacks DNA to check it against. Germline-derived CDR1 and CDR2 are ENHRY and SYGVKD. This CDR3 contains 15 residues.

The chain uses TRBV5-4 and TRBJ2-3. CDR3 size: 15 residues. The germline CDR1 and CDR2 sequences are SGHNT and YYREEE (reference sequence). The CDR3 is CASSLDSASTDTQYF.

The chain recombines TRBV29-1 with TRBJ2-2; the D gene TCRdb calls, TRBD1, cannot be checked with no DNA. The germline V gene encodes CDR1 SQVTM and CDR2 ANQGSEA. This CDR3 has 14 residues. The CDR3: CSVGMGVGTGELFF.

The chain couples TRBV3-1 to TRBJ2-1. The CDR3 extends over 11 amino acids. Germline CDR1 is LGHDT and CDR2 is YNNKEL (reference sequence). The chain's CDR3 is CASSYGHEQFF.

The chain couples TRBV6-2 or TRBV6-3 to TRBJ1-6; lacking DNA, the TRBD1 call made by TCRdb goes unchecked. Looked up from germline, CDR1 is MNHEY and CDR2 is SVGEGT. The CDR3 contains 14 residues. CDR3 in amino acids: CASRTTGENSPLHF.

The chain is built from TRBV7-9 and TRBJ1-4. The germline CDR1 and CDR2 sequences are SEHNR and FQNEAQ (reference sequence). This CDR3 spans 15 amino acids. This CDR3 is CASSPSGALNEKLFF.

The chain employs TRBV5-1 and TRBJ1-1; TCRdb selects TRBD1, and the lack of DNA leaves this call unchecked. This CDR3 is 15 amino acids long. Germline CDR1 is SGHRS and CDR2 is YFSETQ. CDR3 protein: CASSLAGGTGTEAFF.

This chain joins TRBV28 and TRBJ2-1; the TRBD1 assignment by TCRdb is unverifiable without DNA. The CDR3 sequence is 16 residues long. Per the germline V gene, CDR1 is MDHEN and CDR2 is SYDVKM. The chain's CDR3 is CASSFFRGISYNEQFF.

This chain joins TRBV5-1 and TRBJ2-1. The V gene's germline CDR1 is SGHRS and CDR2 YFSETQ. The CDR3 totals 14 residues. The CDR3 spells CASSLAGPGDEQFF.